Listed below are T cell receptor beta chains from one sample, sequenced in a study of T cells in localized non-small cell lung cancer. Method: immunoSEQ multiplex PCR; TCRdb's copy keeps in-frame clones and lacks some. In the table there are thousands of clones, approximately 28% of which are singletons. Sample: lung tumor tissue, taken before any cancer treatment. The source of these receptors is a woman aged 35 to 70 with stage I lung adenocarcinoma. CDR3s include the opening cysteine and the closing phenylalanine or tryptophan. Each record gives: D gene, V gene, J gene, CDR3 protein. The D gene is left open where the match is weak.

d_gene: -; v_gene: TRBV28; j_gene: TRBJ1-2; CDR3aa: CASSSRVGLGPNYGYTF
d_gene: -; v_gene: TRBV11-3; j_gene: TRBJ1-1; CDR3aa: CASSLEGHLGGTEAFF
d_gene: -; v_gene: TRBV30; j_gene: TRBJ1-2; CDR3aa: CAWLRGNYGYTF
d_gene: -; v_gene: TRBV12-5; j_gene: TRBJ1-1; CDR3aa: CASGAREGTEAFF
d_gene: -; v_gene: TRBV30; j_gene: TRBJ2-7; CDR3aa: CAWRNQGGHEQYF
d_gene: -; v_gene: TRBV19; j_gene: TRBJ2-5; CDR3aa: CASSLPRGTQYF
d_gene: TRBD1; v_gene: TRBV5-1; j_gene: TRBJ2-7; CDR3aa: CASSFSGTGDGEQYF
d_gene: -; v_gene: TRBV11-3; j_gene: TRBJ1-1; CDR3aa: CASSSLTVNTEAFF
d_gene: -; v_gene: TRBV30; j_gene: TRBJ1-5; CDR3aa: CAWNRGGNQPQHF
d_gene: -; v_gene: TRBV11-3; j_gene: TRBJ2-2; CDR3aa: CASSLGTSNTGELFF
d_gene: -; v_gene: TRBV6-8; j_gene: TRBJ1-4; CDR3aa: CASRTGTSNEKLFF
d_gene: -; v_gene: TRBV15; j_gene: TRBJ1-4; CDR3aa: CATSRVSGFSSGKLFF
d_gene: -; v_gene: TRBV14; j_gene: TRBJ2-1; CDR3aa: CASSQGGHSGNYNEQFF
d_gene: TRBD2; v_gene: TRBV5-1; j_gene: TRBJ2-6; CDR3aa: CASSLGNTGLAGGPGANVLTF
d_gene: TRBD2; v_gene: TRBV19; j_gene: TRBJ2-5; CDR3aa: CASSRTSGREETQYF
d_gene: TRBD2; v_gene: TRBV5-1; j_gene: TRBJ2-2; CDR3aa: CASSLASSTGGNGELFF